A selection of T cell receptor beta chains follows, all from one sample in a study of T cell responses to AZD1222 COVID-19 vaccine. Assay used: immunoSEQ multiplex PCR; TCRdb lists only in-frame clones, some missing. The data hold some 61,000 clones, with roughly 87% observed a single time. The specimen was peripheral blood, collected on day 0 of AZD1222 vaccination. The receptor source for this set is an adult in good health. Each CDR3 is given with its conserved first and last residue. The order of the fields is J gene, V gene, clone size, CDR3 length, D gene, CDR3 protein, CDR3 DNA. A D gene is named only where the DNA matches it firmly. A clone size is listed for some rows: how often the clone was seen (once, few, many), or a class if it is expanded.

j_gene: TRBJ1-1; v_gene: TRBV6-2/TRBV6-3; abundance: once; len: 16; d_gene: -; CDR3aa: CASSYSKRGKGTEAFF; CDR3nt: TGTGCCAGCAGTTACTCGAAACGGGGGAAGGGGACTGAAGCTTTCTTT
j_gene: TRBJ2-3; v_gene: TRBV4-2; abundance: -; len: 13; d_gene: -; CDR3aa: CASSQDGADTQYF; CDR3nt: TGTGCCAGCAGCCAAGATGGGGCAGATACGCAGTATTTT
j_gene: TRBJ2-7; v_gene: TRBV19; abundance: -; len: 15; d_gene: TRBD1; CDR3aa: CASTPGTGFTYEQYF; CDR3nt: TGTGCCAGTACCCCCGGGACAGGGTTTACGTACGAGCAGTACTTC
j_gene: TRBJ2-1; v_gene: TRBV15; abundance: -; len: 13; d_gene: -; CDR3aa: CATSRDTYNEQFF; CDR3nt: TGTGCCACCAGCAGAGATACCTACAATGAGCAGTTCTTC
j_gene: TRBJ2-7; v_gene: TRBV4-3; abundance: -; len: 15; d_gene: -; CDR3aa: CASSQRRQGPYEQYF; CDR3nt: TGCGCCAGCAGTCAAAGACGGCAGGGGCCCTACGAGCAGTACTTC
j_gene: TRBJ2-1; v_gene: TRBV5-1; abundance: -; len: 16; d_gene: TRBD2; CDR3aa: CASSWTGLAGGNEQFF; CDR3nt: TGCGCCAGCAGCTGGACAGGACTAGCGGGAGGCAATGAGCAGTTCTTC
j_gene: TRBJ2-7; v_gene: TRBV6-6; abundance: many; len: 16; d_gene: -; CDR3aa: CASSYSNIGLAYEQYF; CDR3nt: TGTGCCAGCAGTTACTCGAATATAGGGCTTGCCTACGAGCAGTACTTC
j_gene: TRBJ2-3; v_gene: TRBV9; abundance: -; len: 16; d_gene: -; CDR3aa: CASSVAGTLGTDTQYF; CDR3nt: TGTGCCAGCAGCGTGGCGGGGACACTGGGAACAGATACGCAGTATTTT
j_gene: TRBJ1-6; v_gene: TRBV12-3/TRBV12-4; abundance: -; len: 13; d_gene: -; CDR3aa: CASSYGSRSPLHF; CDR3nt: TGTGCCAGCAGTTACGGGAGTCGGTCACCCCTCCACTTT
j_gene: TRBJ1-3; v_gene: TRBV6-5; abundance: few; len: 13; d_gene: -; CDR3aa: CASSYKAGNTIYF; CDR3nt: TGTGCCAGCAGTTACAAAGCTGGAAACACCATATATTTT
j_gene: TRBJ1-2; v_gene: TRBV11-3; abundance: -; len: 13; d_gene: -; CDR3aa: CASSLGRTEGYTF; CDR3nt: TGTGCCAGCAGCTTAGGAAGGACAGAGGGCTACACCTTC
j_gene: TRBJ1-1; v_gene: TRBV7-2; abundance: -; len: 13; d_gene: -; CDR3aa: CASSFELNTEAFF; CDR3nt: TGTGCCAGCAGCTTCGAGCTAAACACTGAAGCTTTCTTT
j_gene: TRBJ2-7; v_gene: TRBV7-8; abundance: medium-sized; len: 14; d_gene: -; CDR3aa: CASKKGGLSYEQYF; CDR3nt: TGTGCCAGCAAAAAGGGTGGACTCTCCTACGAGCAGTACTTC
j_gene: TRBJ1-6; v_gene: TRBV25-1; abundance: once; len: 16; d_gene: TRBD1; CDR3aa: CASSPLPRGDNSPLHF; CDR3nt: TGTGCCAGCAGTCCGCTACCCAGGGGGGATAATTCACCCCTCCACTTT
j_gene: TRBJ1-3; v_gene: TRBV19; abundance: -; len: 16; d_gene: -; CDR3aa: CASPRYKTAPGNTIYF; CDR3nt: TGTGCCAGTCCCCGATACAAGACAGCTCCTGGAAACACCATATATTTT
j_gene: TRBJ1-4; v_gene: TRBV9; abundance: -; len: 15; d_gene: -; CDR3aa: CASSVGAGVNEKLFF; CDR3nt: TGTGCCAGCAGCGTAGGGGCAGGGGTTAATGAAAAACTGTTTTTT
j_gene: TRBJ2-4; v_gene: TRBV16; abundance: -; len: 14; d_gene: -; CDR3aa: CASTLPGGENIQYF; CDR3nt: TGTGCCAGCACCCTCCCCGGAGGGGAAAACATTCAGTACTTC
j_gene: TRBJ2-3; v_gene: TRBV5-7; abundance: once; len: 18; d_gene: TRBD2; CDR3aa: CVSSLSSGGTGGTDTQYF; CDR3nt: TGTGTCAGCAGCTTGTCCAGCGGGGGAACCGGAGGAACAGATACGCAGTATTTT
j_gene: TRBJ2-7; v_gene: TRBV30; abundance: few; len: 15; d_gene: TRBD1; CDR3aa: CASLSGTGSSYEQYF; CDR3nt: TGTGCCAGCCTATCAGGGACAGGATCCTCCTACGAGCAGTACTTC
j_gene: TRBJ2-7; v_gene: TRBV19; abundance: once; len: 15; d_gene: TRBD1; CDR3aa: CASSPSGQGAREQYF; CDR3nt: TGTGCCAGTAGTCCGTCCGGACAGGGGGCTCGGGAGCAGTACTTC
j_gene: TRBJ1-2; v_gene: TRBV10-3; abundance: -; len: 14; d_gene: -; CDR3aa: CAIGARTGDYGYTF; CDR3nt: TGTGCCATCGGGGCCAGGACCGGGGACTATGGCTACACCTTC
j_gene: TRBJ2-5; v_gene: TRBV28; abundance: -; len: 14; d_gene: -; CDR3aa: CASSLAVNQETQYF; CDR3nt: TGTGCCAGCAGCTTAGCGGTAAACCAAGAGACCCAGTACTTC
j_gene: TRBJ2-5; v_gene: TRBV9; abundance: -; len: 15; d_gene: TRBD1; CDR3aa: CASSITEGGLETQYF; CDR3nt: TGTGCCAGCAGCATAACCGAAGGGGGCTTGGAGACCCAGTACTTC
j_gene: TRBJ1-2; v_gene: TRBV18; abundance: -; len: 15; d_gene: -; CDR3aa: CASSPARDPNYGYTF; CDR3nt: TGTGCCAGCTCACCGGCCCGGGACCCCAACTATGGCTACACCTTC